These 26 T cell receptor beta chains originate from one sample sequenced in a study of OX40 agonist ivuxolimab in advanced cancers. Using immunoSEQ multiplex PCR, the repertoire was profiled, and TCRdb retains in-frame clones only, with some absent. This table has 55,000 to 85,000 clones, about nine tenths appearing once. Sequencing used CD4+ or CD8+ T cells sorted from blood, obtained in a trial of the OX40 agonist ivuxolimab. Every receptor here comes from an adult with an advanced solid tumor such as melanoma, head and neck, liver or kidney cancer.

The chain is built from TRBV28 and TRBJ2-5, with D tentatively TRBD1 or TRBD2 (6 bases each). Germline V lookup: CDR1 MDHEN, CDR2 SYDVKM. V gave up 0 bases and J gave up 13 bases, with 21 bases separating them. The CDR3 length is 15 residues. CDR3 nucleotide sequence: TGTGCCAGCAGTTTATGGGACGGGGGCCAAGTTCGGTTGTACTTC. This codes for CASSLWDGGQVRLYF. Full variable domain (missing parts from reference TRBV28 and TRBJ2-5): DVKVTQSSRYLVKRTGEKVFLECVQDMDHENMFWYRQDPGLGLRLIYFSYDVKMKEKGDIPEGYSVSREKKERFSLILESASTNQTSMYLCASSLWDGGQVRLYFGPGTRLLVL.

This clone was picked up a small number of times. The chain uses TRBV4-1 and TRBJ1-4; D gene unclear. This CDR3 region has 16 residues. Germline CDR1 MGHRA, CDR2 YSYEKL. V was clipped by 0 bases and J by 3 bases, with 11 bases between them. The CDR3 nucleotides are TGCGCCAGCAGCCAAGATCGCTTTACCTCTAATGAAAAACTGTTTTTT. It codes for CASSQDRFTSNEKLFF.

The genes are TRBV19 and TRBJ2-5; tentatively, D is TRBD1 or TRBD2 (5 bases each). Trimming left V 3 bases short and J 4 bases short, with 12 bases between. The CDR3 covers 14 residues. Per germline, CDR1 LNHDA and CDR2 SQIVND (reference sequence). The CDR3 region is CASSMWTGRETQYF. CDR3 coding DNA: TGTGCCAGTAGTATGTGGACGGGGCGAGAGACCCAGTACTTC.

This sequence joins TRBV10-3 and TRBJ2-5, with 8 bases that match TRBD2. The CDR3 covers 13 residues. Germline lookup yields CDR1 ENHRY and CDR2 SYGVKD. V lost 5 bases and J lost 4; bases outside the gene matches: 3. DNA of the CDR3: TGTGCCATCAGTTCGGGACTAGGAGAGACCCAGTACTTC. Its protein is CAISSGLGETQYF.

The V and J genes are TRBV28 and TRBJ1-4; D is uncertain. Germline V lookup: CDR1 MDHEN, CDR2 SYDVKM. This CDR3 has 15 residues. The ends were cut back, 5 bases at V and 3 bases at J, with 13 bases in the middle. As DNA, the CDR3 is TGTGCCAGCAGTCTCCCGGAGGGCTCTAATGAAAAACTGTTTTTT. Amino acids: CASSLPEGSNEKLFF.

This clone was observed once. This chain joins TRBV14 and TRBJ2-1; 10 bases line up with TRBD2. From germline, CDR1 is SGHDN and CDR2 FVKESK. The V segment lost 0 bases and the J segment 10 bases; nucleotides outside the gene matches: 6. The CDR3 totals 15 residues. In nucleotides, the CDR3 is TGTGCCAGCAGCCAAGATCGAGGGGGACTAGCGGAGCAGTTCTTC. It is translated as CASSQDRGGLAEQFF.

CDR3 DNA sequence: TGTGCCAGCAGCCCCTCCCCGACAGGGGCCTCACCCCGCAATCAGCCCCAGCATTTT. It is translated as CASSPSPTGASPRNQPQHF. The rearrangement uses TRBV28 and TRBJ1-5; 8 positions agree with TRBD1. This CDR3 has 19 amino acids. In germline, CDR1 is MDHEN, CDR2 SYDVKM. V lost 6 bases and J lost 2; bases outside the gene matches: 18.

This rearrangement joins TRBV10-3 to TRBJ1-1; D not resolved. CDR1 and CDR2 from the germline V gene are ENHRY and SYGVKD. Trimming left V 0 bases short and J 8 bases short, with 4 bases between. This CDR3 comprises 11 residues. The CDR3 DNA reads as TGTGCCATCAGTGAGTCGGCAGAAGCTTTCTTT. It yields the protein CAISESAEAFF.

This sequence joins TRBV6-1 and TRBJ1-3; D perhaps matches TRBD1 (5 bases). The CDR3 contains 15 residues. V gave up 5 bases and J gave up 4 bases, with 15 bases separating them. The germline V gene encodes CDR1 MNHNS and CDR2 SASEGT. The CDR3: CASSSPRAGGNTIYF. CDR3 in DNA: TGTGCCAGCAGTTCCCCCAGGGCAGGAGGAAACACCATATATTTT.

The V and J genes are TRBV6-1 and TRBJ2-7, with D possibly TRBD2 on 6 matching bases. V was clipped by 11 bases and J by 2 bases, with 13 bases between them. The V gene's germline CDR1 is MNHNS and CDR2 SASEGT. CDR3 size: 12 residues. CDR3 DNA sequence: TGTGCCGCATCGGGGGATCCCTACGAGCAGTACTTC. It specifies CAASGDPYEQYF.

The chain uses TRBV6-1 and TRBJ1-1; D gene uncertain. The CDR3 loop spans 20 amino acids. With 1 base removed from V and 1 base from J, the gap between germline ends came to 25 bases. Looked up from germline, CDR1 is MNHNS and CDR2 is SASEGT. DNA for the CDR3: TGTGCCAGCAGTGAAGTGACCGGGGTGTGGGTTTTTAAATGGAACACTGAAGCTTTCTTT. Protein product: CASSEVTGVWVFKWNTEAFF.

The count of this clone is one. V and J are TRBV6-1 and TRBJ1-1; no definite D call. The CDR3 loop spans 18 amino acids. CDR1 MNHNS and CDR2 SASEGT come from the germline V gene. V lost 2 bases to trimming and J lost 4 bases, with 23 bases between them. The CDR3 bases are TGTGCCAGCAGTGAAATATCCAAAATGGTTCAGCGAGCCACTGAAGCTTTCTTT. Translated, it gives CASSEISKMVQRATEAFF.

CDR3 sequence reads: CASSQRQGSGNTIYF. Written as DNA, the CDR3 is TGCGCCAGCAGCCAGAGACAGGGATCTGGAAACACCATATATTTT. The rearrangement uses TRBV4-1 and TRBJ1-3, with 7 positions matching TRBD1. The V gene end was trimmed by 3 bases and the J gene end by 1 base; junction bases not matched to a gene: 3. The CDR3 contains 15 residues. Germline V gives CDR1 MGHRA, CDR2 YSYEKL.

The chain combines TRBV25-1 with TRBJ2-1; 7 bases align to TRBD1. J was trimmed by 7 bases and V by 4 bases; bases with no gene match: 13. The CDR3 is 16 amino acids. Germline V gene data show CDR1 as MGHDK and CDR2 as SYGVNS. This chain's CDR3 is CASSVQGTAGFNEQFF. The CDR3 nucleotides are TGTGCCAGCAGTGTACAAGGGACAGCAGGTTTTAATGAGCAGTTCTTC.

J is TRBJ2-2 and V is TRBV9; 9 nucleotides match TRBD1. V was pared by 2 bases and J by 4 bases, with 9 bases of the junction left unmatched. The CDR3 consists of 17 residues. Germline V lookup: CDR1 SGDLS, CDR2 YYNGEE. CDR3 amino acids: CASSVTPGTGSTGELFF. The CDR3 bases are TGTGCCAGCAGCGTTACGCCCGGGACAGGGAGCACCGGGGAGCTGTTTTTT. Drawing the rest from reference TRBV9 and TRBJ2-2, the complete variable domain is DSGVTQTPKHLITATGQRVTLRCSPRSGDLSVYWYQQSLDQGLQFLIQYYNGEERAKGNILERFSAQQFPDLHSELNLSSLELGDSALYFCASSVTPGTGSTGELFFGEGSRLTVL.

This rearrangement joins TRBV6-6 to TRBJ1-4, with D hard to call. V lost 8 bases and J 0 bases, leaving 13 bases between the germline ends. CDR1 is MNHNY, CDR2 SVGAGI, per germline (reference sequence). The CDR3 consists of 15 residues. The CDR3 nucleotides are TGTGCCAGCGGGGTAGGAACTTCAACTAATGAAAAACTGTTTTTT. Translation: CASGVGTSTNEKLFF.

This sequence joins TRBV7-9 and TRBJ1-1; D perhaps matches TRBD1 (5 bases). Between the trimmed V and J ends, which lost 1 base and 2 bases, there was a span of 11 bases. The germline V gene has CDR1 SEHNR and CDR2 FQNEAQ (reference sequence). The length of the CDR3 is 15 residues. The CDR3 reads CASSLDGRVNTEAFF. In DNA form, the CDR3 reads TGTGCCAGCAGCTTAGATGGCAGGGTAAACACTGAAGCTTTCTTT.

The V call is TRBV5-1, the J call TRBJ2-3; D not resolved. Germline CDR1 SGHRS, CDR2 YFSETQ. This CDR3 has 13 residues. Trimming removed 2 bases at V and 2 bases at J, with 6 bases between. DNA for the CDR3: TGCGCCAGCAGCTTAATATACACAGATACGCAGTATTTT. It translates to CASSLIYTDTQYF.

This chain joins TRBV19 and TRBJ1-3; D call uncertain. Per germline, CDR1 LNHDA and CDR2 SQIVND (reference sequence). The CDR3 contains 14 residues. V shed 6 bases and J shed 0 bases, with 9 bases lying between them. The CDR3 sequence: CASRVADSGNTIYF. The DNA for the CDR3 is TGTGCCAGTAGGGTAGCAGACTCTGGAAACACCATATATTTT. Looking up the rest from reference TRBV19 and TRBJ1-3 gives the full variable domain: DGGITQSPKYLFRKEGQNVTLSCEQNLNHDAMYWYRQDPGQGLRLIYYSQIVNDFQKGDIAEGYSVSREKKESFPLTVTSAQKNPTAFYLCASRVADSGNTIYFGEGSWLTVV.

The rearrangement links TRBV19 to TRBJ1-2; D possibly corresponds to TRBD1 (5 bases). The CDR3 spans 15 residues. The V gene's germline CDR1 is LNHDA and CDR2 SQIVND (reference sequence). V dropped 1 base and J dropped 6 bases, with 15 bases sitting between them. The DNA of the CDR3 is TGTGCCAGTAGTATAGGCCCGGGACCCCCGCATGGCTACACCTTC. This gives the protein CASSIGPGPPHGYTF. The variable domain in full, completed from reference TRBV19 and TRBJ1-2, reads DGGITQSPKYLFRKEGQNVTLSCEQNLNHDAMYWYRQDPGQGLRLIYYSQIVNDFQKGDIAEGYSVSREKKESFPLTVTSAQKNPTAFYLCASSIGPGPPHGYTFGSGTRLTVV.

The chain uses TRBV7-6 and TRBJ2-1; 9 nucleotides agree with TRBD2. Germline V CDR1 and CDR2: SGHVS, FNYEAQ. V gave up 3 bases and J gave up 0 bases; unmatched junction bases: 9. CDR3 length equals 18 residues. CDR3 nucleotide sequence: TGTGCCAGCAGCTTGACCGGGACTAGCTTAAGCTCCTACAATGAGCAGTTCTTC. Translating gives CASSLTGTSLSSYNEQFF.

To note about this clone: Mismatch with germline at one junction end may stem from a read error. This chain uses TRBV14 with TRBJ1-1; unclear D gene. Germline values: CDR1 SGHDN, CDR2 FVKESK. The CDR3 consists of 13 residues. The CDR3, as DNA: TGTGCCAGCAGCCAAGAGTGGCGTTCTGAGGCTTTCTTT. Translating gives CASSQEWRSEAFF.

The chain recombines TRBV10-1 with TRBJ1-6; the D gene is possibly TRBD1 (6 bases). The V end lost 2 bases, the J end lost 7 bases, and 12 bases lay between the germline ends. CDR3 size: 15 residues. CDR1 is WNHNN, CDR2 SYGVQD, per germline (reference sequence). This CDR3 reads CASSETSQGNSPLHF. CDR3 coding DNA: TGCGCCAGCAGTGAGACCTCCCAGGGGAATTCACCCCTCCACTTT.

This clone was counted once. The same CDR3 also results from other DNA sequences found in this sample. This chain connects TRBV6-4 to TRBJ2-1; 12 bases match TRBD2. Losses at the gene ends were 4 bases for V and 5 bases for J; bases not matched to a gene: 0. The CDR3 contains 14 residues. CDR1 MRHNA and CDR2 SNTAGT come from the germline V gene. As DNA, the CDR3 is TGTGCCAGCAGTGGGACTAGCGGGAACAATGAGCAGTTCTTC. The encoded protein is CASSGTSGNNEQFF.

The V call is TRBV7-3, the J call TRBJ1-1; D uncertain. With 4 bases removed from V and 1 base from J, the gap between germline ends came to 7 bases. The CDR3 runs 13 residues. The germline gives CDR1 SGHTA, CDR2 FQGTGA. The CDR3 nucleotides read TGTGCCAGCAGCTCCTACCAGAACACTGAAGCTTTCTTT. Protein sequence: CASSSYQNTEAFF.

The V call is TRBV19, the J call TRBJ2-1; D is possibly TRBD1 (6 bases). The CDR3 has 13 amino acids. CDR1 LNHDA and CDR2 SQIVND come from the germline V gene (reference sequence). Trimming took off 5 bases at V and 6 bases at J, with 11 bases between the two ends. The CDR3 here is CASSAQGLNEQFF. CDR3 bases: TGTGCCAGTAGTGCACAGGGTCTCAATGAGCAGTTCTTC.